Each of the 4 T cell receptor beta chains below was sequenced from the same sample in a study of neoadjuvant anti-PD-1 for oral cavity cancer. The method was immunoSEQ multiplex PCR; TCRdb's version includes in-frame clones alone and lacks a portion of them. The profile covers roughly 68,000 clones, with about 90% appearing a single time and 2.5% to 3% taken by the ten largest. The time point was: after neoadjuvant nivolumab, at surgical resection. Here the sequenced sample was PBMCs, taken after nivolumab (anti-PD-1) treatment. The receptors stem from a person aged 35 to 85 with oral cavity squamous cell carcinoma.

The rearrangement uses TRBV9 and TRBJ1-6, with D possibly TRBD1 on 5 matching bases. The V gene's germline CDR1 is SGDLS and CDR2 YYNGEE. The CDR3 has 17 residues. V lost 3 bases and J lost 0, with 13 bases in between. In DNA form, the CDR3 reads TGTGCCAGCAGCGAAGAGGGGAGTCGCTCCTATAATTCACCCCTCCACTTT. It specifies CASSEEGSRSYNSPLHF.

V and J are TRBV7-2 and TRBJ1-1; D not certain. The V and J ends lost 2 bases and 5 bases respectively, with 9 bases between them. The CDR3 has 13 amino acids. CDR1 is SGHTA and CDR2 is FQGNSA in the germline V gene. This chain's CDR3 is CASSLFPGTEAFF. For the CDR3, the DNA is TGTGCCAGCAGCTTATTCCCAGGAACTGAAGCTTTCTTT.

The chain combines TRBV4-1 with TRBJ2-7; 7 positions agree with TRBD2. J was trimmed by 5 bases and V by 6 bases; bases with no gene match: 7. CDR3 size: 13 residues. Per germline, CDR1 MGHRA and CDR2 YSYEKL. CDR3 in DNA: TGCGCCAGCAGACAACTGGGGGGGAACGAGCAGTACTTC. Its protein product is CASRQLGGNEQYF.

The V call is TRBV9, the J call TRBJ2-2; D remains unclear. Germline-derived CDR1 and CDR2 are SGDLS and YYNGEE. This CDR3 region has 13 residues. V gave up 5 bases and J gave up 8 bases, with 13 bases separating them. The CDR3 protein is CASSRTRSGELFF. CDR3 nucleotides: TGTGCCAGCAGTCGGACGCGGAGTGGGGAGCTGTTTTTT.